Listed below are T cell receptor beta chains from one sample, sequenced in a study of T cell responses to AZD1222 COVID-19 vaccine. Profiling relied on immunoSEQ multiplex PCR, and the TCRdb table lists in-frame clones only, not all of them. Among over 50,000 clones listed, about 80% were seen once. The sequences come from peripheral blood, collected 28 days after the second AZD1222 dose. These receptors were taken from an adult who received the AZD1222 COVID-19 vaccine. CDR3s include the opening cysteine and the closing phenylalanine or tryptophan. A D gene is named only where the DNA matches it firmly. Clone size appears in some rows only: once, few, many, or a class for an expanded clone.

TRBD1 | TRBJ1-1 | - | TRBV19 | TGTGCCAGTAGTCCGTTAGGGGACAGGGGCCGACTTTCTGAAGCTTTCTTT | CASSPLGDRGRLSEAFF
- | TRBJ1-3 | - | TRBV4-1 | TGCGCCAGCAGCCATCTCCTCCGACCGGCTGGAAACACCATATATTTT | CASSHLLRPAGNTIYF
TRBD1 | TRBJ1-4 | - | TRBV2 | TGTGCCAGGGGGACAGCAACTAATGAAAAACTGTTTTTT | CARGTATNEKLFF
- | TRBJ1-6 | few | TRBV6-5 | TGTGCCAGCAGTTACTCGATATCGGGGGTTGATTCACCCCTCCACTTT | CASSYSISGVDSPLHF
- | TRBJ2-1 | once | TRBV5-6 | TGTGCCAGCAGCTTGACGCTCTACAATGAGCAGTTCTTC | CASSLTLYNEQFF
- | TRBJ1-4 | - | TRBV27 | TGTGCCAGCAGCTCTGGCTGGAATACTAATGAAAAACTGTTTTTT | CASSSGWNTNEKLFF
TRBD1 | TRBJ1-2 | - | TRBV6-5 | TGTGCCAGCAGTTCCTGGACAGGGGCTAACTATGGCTACACCTTC | CASSSWTGANYGYTF
- | TRBJ1-2 | - | TRBV5-1 | TGCGCCAGCAGCTTGATGGGCCCTGAGACCGCCGGGGGCTACACCTTC | CASSLMGPETAGGYTF
- | TRBJ1-4 | - | TRBV5-1 | TGCGCCAGCAGCTTGGGCCAGAGGGAGGGTCGTGAAAAACTGTTTTTT | CASSLGQREGREKLFF
- | TRBJ1-2 | medium-sized | TRBV7-2 | TGTGCCAGCAGCCAGGGACCTTCGGGCTACACCTTC | CASSQGPSGYTF
- | TRBJ1-5 | - | TRBV29-1 | TGCAGCGGGGGGTACTGGGGCAATCAGCCCCAGCATTTT | CSGGYWGNQPQHF
- | TRBJ1-3 | - | TRBV5-1 | TGCGCCAGCAGCTTGGCACCCAGCTCTGGAAACACCATATATTTT | CASSLAPSSGNTIYF
TRBD2 | TRBJ2-5 | once | TRBV19 | TGTGCCAGTAGTAGCGGGGGGGCCGTAGAGACCCAGTACTTC | CASSSGGAVETQYF
- | TRBJ1-5 | - | TRBV6-1 | TGTGCCAGCAGTGAAGCCGGAGGGGACAATCAGCCCCAGCATTTT | CASSEAGGDNQPQHF
- | TRBJ1-5 | - | TRBV7-2 | TGTGCCAGCAGCTTAGGAGATAGCAATCAGCCCCAGCATTTT | CASSLGDSNQPQHF
- | TRBJ2-1 | - | TRBV7-9 | TGTGCCAGCAGCCAGTTGGGTAGGGATGAGCAGTTCTTC | CASSQLGRDEQFF
TRBD1 | TRBJ1-5 | - | TRBV18 | TGTGCCAGCTCACCCAGGGGGGTCAATCAGCCCCAGCATTTT | CASSPRGVNQPQHF
TRBD1 | TRBJ1-1 | - | TRBV7-8 | TGTGCCAGCAGCGAACAGACAGGGGGAAGGACTGAAGCTTTCTTT | CASSEQTGGRTEAFF
- | TRBJ1-3 | once | TRBV7-2 | TGTGCCAGCAGCTCCCAGCCCGGAAACACCATATATTTT | CASSSQPGNTIYF
- | TRBJ1-3 | - | TRBV10-3 | TGTGCCATCAGTGAGGGGACGGCTGGAAACACCATATATTTT | CAISEGTAGNTIYF
TRBD1 | TRBJ1-3 | - | TRBV28 | TGTGCCAGCAGTTTAGCGGACAGGGCTGGAAACACCATATATTTT | CASSLADRAGNTIYF
- | TRBJ2-2 | - | TRBV7-9 | TGTGCCAGCAGCTCAACACGTAACACCGGGGAGCTGTTTTTT | CASSSTRNTGELFF
TRBD1 | TRBJ1-1 | - | TRBV7-3 | TGTGCCAGCAGCAGACAGGGGGACACTGAAGCTTTCTTT | CASSRQGDTEAFF
TRBD1 | TRBJ1-2 | few | TRBV2 | TGTGCCAGCACGGGGACAGGGGAGACCTATGGCTACACCTTC | CASTGTGETYGYTF
- | TRBJ2-3 | - | TRBV27 | TGTGCCAGCAGCACAAACAGGGAGACGGCTACGCAGTATTTT | CASSTNRETATQYF
- | TRBJ2-2 | few | TRBV5-4 | TGTGCCAGCAGCTTCGACCGAGGTAACACCGGGGAGCTGTTTTTT | CASSFDRGNTGELFF
- | TRBJ2-2 | - | TRBV7-2 | TGTGCCAGCAGGCTCAGGGGGGCGGGTAACACCGGGGAGCTGTTTTTT | CASRLRGAGNTGELFF
- | TRBJ2-1 | once | TRBV5-1 | TGCGCCAGCAGCTTGGGCGAACCTTACAATGAGCAGTTCTTC | CASSLGEPYNEQFF
TRBD2 | TRBJ2-7 | - | TRBV5-1 | TGCGCCAGCGCTAGCGGGAGGCTGCCTGGAAACGAGCAGTACTTC | CASASGRLPGNEQYF
TRBD2 | TRBJ2-5 | once | TRBV11-2 | TGTGCCAGCAGCCCGGGACTAGCGGGGGGGCCCGGGTACCAAGAGACCCAGTACTTC | CASSPGLAGGPGYQETQYF
- | TRBJ2-7 | - | TRBV7-9 | TGTGCCAGCAGCACTCCGGGCTCCAGCTCCTACGAGCAGTACTTC | CASSTPGSSSYEQYF
- | TRBJ2-7 | - | TRBV7-2 | TGTGCCAGCAGCCGTGGGCTCAGCTCCTACGAGCAGTACTTC | CASSRGLSSYEQYF
TRBD1 | TRBJ2-1 | - | TRBV6-2/TRBV6-3 | TGTGCCAGCAGCCGGGACAGGGGGACCTACAATGAGCAGTTCTTC | CASSRDRGTYNEQFF
TRBD2 | TRBJ2-3 | - | TRBV7-7 | TGTGCCGTGGGGGAGGGATTCGCAGATACGCAGTATTTT | CAVGEGFADTQYF
- | TRBJ1-1 | - | TRBV6-5 | TGTGCCAGCAGAGCGGGACACTCCTTTGAAGCTTTCTTT | CASRAGHSFEAFF
TRBD1 | TRBJ1-1 | - | TRBV5-4 | TGTGCCGTTTCAAGGGACAGGGAAATGAACACTGAAGCTTTCTTT | CAVSRDREMNTEAFF
- | TRBJ2-1 | few | TRBV11-2 | TGTGCCAGCAGCTTAGATGGGGGGCAGGGTCGTGAGCAGTTCTTC | CASSLDGGQGREQFF
- | TRBJ2-3 | - | TRBV28 | TGTGCCCACAGCAGATCTAGCACAGATACGCAGTATTTT | CAHSRSSTDTQYF
- | TRBJ1-2 | - | TRBV7-2 | TGTGCCAGCAGCTCCCAGGGGCAGCGAGGCTACACCTTC | CASSSQGQRGYTF
- | TRBJ1-6 | - | TRBV5-1 | TGCGCCAGCAGCTTGTACAGTAATTCACCCCTCCACTTT | CASSLYSNSPLHF
- | TRBJ1-2 | - | TRBV5-4 | TGTGCCAGCAGCTCGGGGACCGCCCCCTATGGCTACACCTTC | CASSSGTAPYGYTF
- | TRBJ2-2 | few | TRBV10-3 | TGTGCCATCAGTCCCGGGACGGCAAACACCGGGGAGCTGTTTTTT | CAISPGTANTGELFF